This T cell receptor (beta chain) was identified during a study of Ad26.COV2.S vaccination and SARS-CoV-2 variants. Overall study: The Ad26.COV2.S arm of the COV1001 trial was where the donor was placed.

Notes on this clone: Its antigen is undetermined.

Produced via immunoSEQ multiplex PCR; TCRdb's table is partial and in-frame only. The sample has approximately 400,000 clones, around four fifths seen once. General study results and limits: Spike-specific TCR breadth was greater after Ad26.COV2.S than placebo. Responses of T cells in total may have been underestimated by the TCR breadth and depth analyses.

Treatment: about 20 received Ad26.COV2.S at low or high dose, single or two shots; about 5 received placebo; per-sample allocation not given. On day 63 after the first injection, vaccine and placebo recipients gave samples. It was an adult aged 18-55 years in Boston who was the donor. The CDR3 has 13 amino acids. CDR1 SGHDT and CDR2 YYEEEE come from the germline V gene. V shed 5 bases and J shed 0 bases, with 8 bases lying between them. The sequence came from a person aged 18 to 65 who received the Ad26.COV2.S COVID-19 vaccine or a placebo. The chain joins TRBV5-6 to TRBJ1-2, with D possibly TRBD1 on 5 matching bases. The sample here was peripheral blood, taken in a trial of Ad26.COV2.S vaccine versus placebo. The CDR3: CASRSTANYGYTF. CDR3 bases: TGTGCCAGCAGGTCGACAGCTAACTATGGCTACACCTTC.